These 10 T cell receptor beta chains were all obtained from the same sample, sequenced in a study of T-cell memory formation after mild COVID-19. TCRdb analysed the 5' RACE reads with MiXCR anew, one entry per CDR3 protein. The sample lists tens of thousands of distinct CDR3 sequences, around 25% seen once, with roughly 39% in the top ten. The source material was PBMCs or a T cell subset sorted from them (not recorded which). Every receptor here comes from a man in his late teens or twenties who had mild COVID-19 (a few samples of this study predate the infection). Cell type and time point are not known.

The chain employs TRBV4-3 and TRBJ2-1, with D hard to call. Germline V gene sequence: CDR1 LGHNA, CDR2 YSLEER. This CDR3 has 14 amino acids. V was pared by 1 base and J by 5 bases, with 9 bases between. This chain's CDR3 is CASSQVVGHNEQFF. The CDR3 nucleotides are TGCGCCAGCAGCCAAGTAGTAGGCCACAATGAGCAGTTCTTC.

Relative to its sample, this clonotype is hyperexpanded. V gene TRBV5-6 combines with J gene TRBJ1-1, with D possibly being TRBD1 (5 bases). V lost 0 bases and J lost 6, with 18 bases in between. The CDR3 extends over 16 amino acids. CDR1 is SGHDT, CDR2 YYEEEE, per germline. CDR3 loop: CASSLEGYGTPAEAFF. CDR3 sequence (DNA): TGTGCCAGCAGCTTGGAAGGGTACGGGACGCCGGCTGAAGCTTTCTTT.

This clonotype came up once. The rearrangement links TRBV18 to TRBJ1-4, with D unclear. Trimming removed 2 bases from V and 7 bases from J, with 11 bases in between. This CDR3 has 14 residues. CDR1 is KGHSH, CDR2 LQKENI, per germline. The CDR3 bases are TGTGCCAGCTCACCATACGGATTTGGTGAAAAACTGTTTTTT. Residues: CASSPYGFGEKLFF.

The J gene is TRBJ1-1, the V gene TRBV4-3; 7 nucleotides line up with TRBD1. The CDR3 extends over 19 amino acids. The germline gives CDR1 LGHNA, CDR2 YSLEER. J lost 1 base, V lost 0 bases, and 14 bases had no gene match. CDR3 loop: CASSQDKWVNRGENTEAFF. The CDR3 DNA reads TGCGCCAGCAGCCAAGATAAGTGGGTTAACAGGGGCGAGAACACTGAAGCTTTCTTT.

The chain carries TRBV12-3 or TRBV12-4 and TRBJ1-6, with 9 bases aligning to TRBD1. The V and J ends lost 0 bases and 8 bases, in that order; junction bases with no gene match: 5. The CDR3 length is 16 residues. The CDR3 here is CASSLAPGQGDSPLHF. CDR3 nucleotide sequence: TGTGCCAGCAGTTTAGCCCCGGGACAGGGCGATTCACCCCTCCACTTT.

This clonotype was seen more than once but under ten times. The rearrangement uses TRBV27 and TRBJ1-4; possibly TRBD1 for D (5 bases). This CDR3 spans 16 amino acids. CDR1 MNHEY and CDR2 SMNVEV come from the germline V gene (reference sequence). V was trimmed by 6 bases and J by 7 bases, leaving 21 bases between them. In DNA form, the CDR3 reads TGTGCCAGCAGAGACTTGCGGGGCTGGCCTTCTGAAAAACTGTTTTTT. Protein sequence: CASRDLRGWPSEKLFF. The full variable domain, rest sourced from reference TRBV27 and TRBJ1-4, is EAQVTQNPRYLITVTGKKLTVTCSQNMNHEYMSWYRQDPGLGLRQIYYSMNVEVTDKGDVPEGYKVSRKEKRNFPLILESPSPNQTSLYFCASRDLRGWPSEKLFFGSGTQLSVL.

This clonotype has ten or more counts. This chain joins TRBV29-1 and TRBJ2-2; D remains ambiguous. The V gene lost 4 bases and the J gene lost 2 bases, with 8 bases spanning the gap. This CDR3 has 13 residues. Germline values: CDR1 SQVTM, CDR2 ANQGSEA. The CDR3, as DNA: TGCAGCGTTGGGTGGGGAAACACCGGGGAGCTGTTTTTT. Its translation is CSVGWGNTGELFF.

V is TRBV27 and J is TRBJ1-2; D unclear. V shed 6 bases and J shed 4 bases, with 15 bases lying between them. There are 14 residues in the CDR3. Germline CDR1 MNHEY, CDR2 SMNVEV (reference sequence). The CDR3 region has the DNA TGTGCCAGCAGGCCAACGACGGGCCCCTATGGCTACACCTTC. Protein sequence: CASRPTTGPYGYTF.

This clonotype has just a few counts. This chain links TRBV12-3 or TRBV12-4 with TRBJ2-5; D is possibly TRBD2 (6 bases). V dropped 2 bases and J dropped 1 base, with 14 bases sitting between them. There are 16 residues in the CDR3. In DNA form, the CDR3 reads TGTGCCAGCAGTTTATGGGTGGGGGGAGTCCAAGAGACCCAGTACTTC. It translates to CASSLWVGGVQETQYF.

This clonotype was observed a handful of times. The chain employs TRBV2 and TRBJ2-2, with D perhaps assigned TRBD1 or TRBD2 (6 bases each). Trimming removed 9 bases from V and 5 bases from J, with 10 bases in between. The CDR3 contains 12 residues. Germline CDR1 and CDR2: SNHLY and FYNNEI. CDR3 sequence: CARRGTTGELFF. CDR3 DNA sequence: TGTGCCAGGAGGGGGACTACCGGGGAGCTGTTTTTT.